The T cell receptor beta chain under discussion was sequenced for a study of blood T cell repertoires in COVID-19. Sequenced by immunoSEQ multiplex PCR; TCRdb stores in-frame clones only, minus some. The profile shows a few hundred thousand clones, 80% to 90% of them singletons. This CDR3 is built from 12 residues. Losses at the gene ends were 5 bases for V and 7 bases for J; bases not matched to a gene: 2. Germline V gene lookup returns CDR1 SGHVS and CDR2 FQNEAQ. J is TRBJ1-2 and V is TRBV7-8, with 9 positions matching TRBD1. The sequencing sample was made of peripheral blood. The TCR originated in a woman in her seventies with COVID-19, enrolled during active disease. The CDR3 loop is CASSVGQGGYTF. The CDR3 DNA reads as TGTGCCAGCAGCGTGGGACAGGGTGGCTACACCTTC.